The entry below describes one T cell receptor beta chain. Its target is not known. The length of the CDR3 is 12 residues. Per the germline V gene, CDR1 is ENHRY and CDR2 is SYGVKD. Trimming shortened V by 6 bases and J by 7 bases, and 13 bases separated the two germline ends. The record originates from a study of shared clonotypes between healthy human individuals. Study-level background: The study used three CD4 naive, three CD4 memory, two CD8 naive and one CD8 memory plate per donor. Whole-study findings and limits: Sequencing depth was expected to influence donor clonotype sharing.

Deep was the level used in running the assay. Original data processing: Without quality scores, immunoSEQ junctional reads could not be filtered like full-length reads. The assay was immunoSEQ multiplex PCR, and TCRdb's table has in-frame clones only and misses some. Clonal size and the V and J genes are those of that table, whereas D and trimming came from the DNA. Here the sample spans 950,000 to 1,100,000 clones, around 74% being singletons. Sequencing used memory CD4+ T cells sorted from blood. Regarding subset: CD45RA-negative fraction. This receptor was taken from a man aged 18 to 29 in good health. The chain employs TRBV10-3 and TRBJ2-7; D not resolved. CDR3: CAIRDPMGEQYF. The CDR3 coding sequence is TGTGCCATCAGGGACCCCATGGGGGAGCAGTACTTC.